Listed here is a single T cell receptor beta chain. Data came from immunoSEQ multiplex PCR; TCRdb stores just in-frame clones and leaves some out. The sample consists of around 67,000 clones, 90% to 95% of them appearing once. This specimen comes from a study of blood T cell repertoires in COVID-19. The wider study: T cells, B-cell-depleted T cells, or PBMCs supplied cDNA or gDNA.

This clonotype originated in a human donor in a cohort sampled during active COVID-19. What was sequenced was peripheral blood.

CDR3 in amino acids: CASRRLAREQYF. The CDR3 bases are TGTGCCAGCAGGCGACTAGCGCGCGAGCAGTACTTC. The chain joins TRBV21-1 to TRBJ2-7; TRBD2 is the table's D call and was not checked against the DNA. TRBV21-1 is tagged as a pseudogene. This CDR3 region has 12 residues.